This TCR beta chain was captured by sequencing in a study of type 1 and type 2 diabetes patients. Study as a whole: T cells were magnetically sorted from PBMCs as CD4+ or CD8+ subsets.

Each participant gave ten milliliters of peripheral blood. Amplification started from genomic DNA. A primer set of 30 forward and 13 reverse primers amplified the CDR3. TCRdb reanalysed the multiplex PCR reads using MiXCR and keeps one entry per CDR3 protein. The sample lists fewer than 350,000 distinct CDR3 sequences, around 47% seen once, with roughly an eighth in the top ten. This clonotype was seen only a few times. The sample was peripheral blood mononuclear cells (PBMCs). This TCR was recovered from a man younger than 30 with type 2 diabetes.

The CDR3 sequence is CASSEDLSGQPQHF. In nucleotides, the CDR3 is TGTGCCAGCAGTGAGGACCTTTCAGGACAGCCCCAGCATTTT. J is TRBJ1-5 and V is TRBV2; D is unclear. Looked up from germline, CDR1 is SNHLY and CDR2 is FYNNEI. This CDR3 has 14 residues. V lost 3 bases and J 7 bases, leaving 13 bases between the germline ends.